The clone carrying this T cell receptor (beta chain) has ten or more counts. Its antigen is not identified. TCRdb called the reads again in MiXCR, with one record for every CDR3 protein. The sample includes tens of thousands of distinct CDR3 sequences, around 21% of them seen just once. After removal of 2 bases from V and 3 bases from J, the junction contained 1 base not matched to a gene. The length of the CDR3 is 14 residues. Germline CDR1 is SGHVS and CDR2 is FQNEAQ. These data are taken from a study of T cell repertoires in cytomegalovirus infection. In the study overall: Signatures in public TCR beta sequences pointed to both CMV infection and matching HLA type.

This chain uses TRBV7-8 with TRBJ2-1; 7 bases match TRBD2. The TCR was taken from a human donor in good health (CMV status not recorded). Some clones in this sample may be carry-over from other donors' samples. Source material: PBMCs, sequenced either directly or after in vitro stimulation (not recorded which). The CDR3 loop is CASSLRDYYNEQFF. In DNA form, the CDR3 reads TGTGCCAGCAGCTTAAGGGACTACTACAATGAGCAGTTCTTC.